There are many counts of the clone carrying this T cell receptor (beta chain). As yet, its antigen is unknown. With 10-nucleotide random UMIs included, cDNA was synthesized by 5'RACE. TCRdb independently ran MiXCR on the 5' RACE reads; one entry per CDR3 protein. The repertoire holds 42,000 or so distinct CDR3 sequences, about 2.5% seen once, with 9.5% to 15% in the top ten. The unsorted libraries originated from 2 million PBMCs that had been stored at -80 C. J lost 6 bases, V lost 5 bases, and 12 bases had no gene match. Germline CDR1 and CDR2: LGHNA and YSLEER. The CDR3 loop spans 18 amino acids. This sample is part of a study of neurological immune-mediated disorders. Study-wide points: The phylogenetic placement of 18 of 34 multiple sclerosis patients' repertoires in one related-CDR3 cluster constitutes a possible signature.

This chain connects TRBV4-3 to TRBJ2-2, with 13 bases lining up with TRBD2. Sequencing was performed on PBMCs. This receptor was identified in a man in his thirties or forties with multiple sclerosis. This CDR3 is CASSSRTSGRDVSGELFF. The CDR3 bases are TGCGCCAGCAGCTCCCGGACTAGCGGGAGAGATGTATCCGGGGAGCTGTTTTTT.